Listed below are T cell receptor beta chains from one sample, sequenced in a study of T cell changes during pregnancy in multiple sclerosis. Sequencing was performed with immunoSEQ multiplex PCR; in TCRdb, only in-frame clones are kept and a portion is missing. The table has tens of thousands of clones, just over 90% seen once. This material consisted of CD4+ T cells from peripheral blood mononuclear cells, taken before pregnancy. Receptors were obtained from a female donor with multiple sclerosis, enrolled in a pregnancy study. CDR3s include the opening cysteine and the closing phenylalanine or tryptophan. The order of the fields is clone size, J gene, V gene, D gene, CDR3 protein, CDR3 DNA. The D gene is left open where the match is weak. Rows give clone size only sometimes, using once, few, many, or a class for an expanded clone.

abundance: .
j_gene: TRBJ1-4
v_gene: TRBV30
d_gene: .
CDR3aa: CAWSVRGFSDEKLFF
CDR3nt: TGTGCCTGGAGTGTACGGGGTTTTAGCGATGAAAAACTGTTTTTT

abundance: .
j_gene: TRBJ2-1
v_gene: TRBV19
d_gene: .
CDR3aa: CASTQFGSLYNEQFF
CDR3nt: TGTGCCAGTACCCAATTCGGGAGCCTCTACAATGAGCAGTTCTTC

abundance: .
j_gene: TRBJ1-6
v_gene: TRBV2
d_gene: .
CDR3aa: CASSRLIQENSPLHF
CDR3nt: TGTGCCAGCAGTCGTTTGATACAGGAAAATTCACCCCTCCACTTT

abundance: .
j_gene: TRBJ1-1
v_gene: TRBV7-7
d_gene: .
CDR3aa: CASSLREGTEAFF
CDR3nt: TGTGCCAGCAGCTTACGGGAGGGCACTGAAGCTTTCTTT

abundance: .
j_gene: TRBJ2-1
v_gene: TRBV13
d_gene: TRBD1
CDR3aa: CASSSRQGYNEQFF
CDR3nt: TGTGCCAGCAGCTCCCGACAGGGGTACAATGAGCAGTTCTTC

abundance: .
j_gene: TRBJ1-5
v_gene: TRBV7-2
d_gene: .
CDR3aa: CASSLSGNQPQHF
CDR3nt: TGTGCCAGCAGCTTATCTGGCAATCAGCCCCAGCATTTT

abundance: .
j_gene: TRBJ1-3
v_gene: TRBV10-3
d_gene: .
CDR3aa: CATLKSSGNTIYF
CDR3nt: TGTGCCACCTTAAAGAGCTCTGGAAACACCATATATTTT

abundance: .
j_gene: TRBJ2-1
v_gene: TRBV5-4
d_gene: TRBD2
CDR3aa: CASSFRSLGGLNEQFF
CDR3nt: TGTGCCAGCAGCTTCCGTTCGTTGGGGGGACTAAATGAGCAGTTCTTC

abundance: .
j_gene: TRBJ1-1
v_gene: TRBV5-1
d_gene: TRBD1
CDR3aa: CASSLVTGPLFTEAFF
CDR3nt: TGCGCCAGCAGCTTGGTGACAGGGCCACTTTTCACTGAAGCTTTCTTT

abundance: .
j_gene: TRBJ2-3
v_gene: TRBV4-3
d_gene: TRBD2
CDR3aa: CASSQSSGGRTDTQYF
CDR3nt: TGCGCCAGCAGCCAAAGCAGCGGGGGGCGAACAGATACGCAGTATTTT

abundance: once
j_gene: TRBJ2-1
v_gene: TRBV5-1
d_gene: TRBD2
CDR3aa: CASSLESASGRPRNEQFF
CDR3nt: TGCGCCAGCAGCTTGGAGTCGGCTAGCGGGAGGCCGCGGAATGAGCAGTTCTTC

abundance: .
j_gene: TRBJ1-2
v_gene: TRBV18
d_gene: .
CDR3aa: CASSLGASNYGYTF
CDR3nt: TGTGCCAGCTCACTGGGGGCGTCTAACTATGGCTACACCTTC

abundance: .
j_gene: TRBJ1-5
v_gene: TRBV19
d_gene: TRBD1
CDR3aa: CASSLRDSSAQPQHF
CDR3nt: TGTGCCAGTAGTCTCCGGGACAGTTCCGCACAGCCCCAGCATTTT

abundance: .
j_gene: TRBJ2-1
v_gene: TRBV19
d_gene: .
CDR3aa: CASSIMGSGSTYNEQFF
CDR3nt: TGTGCCAGTAGTATTATGGGTAGCGGAAGTACCTACAATGAGCAGTTCTTC

abundance: .
j_gene: TRBJ2-1
v_gene: TRBV7-2
d_gene: TRBD2
CDR3aa: CASRRTSGGVNNEQFF
CDR3nt: TGTGCCAGCAGGCGGACTAGCGGGGGGGTCAACAATGAGCAGTTCTTC

abundance: .
j_gene: TRBJ1-5
v_gene: TRBV28
d_gene: TRBD1
CDR3aa: CASSSPTGGNQPQHF
CDR3nt: TGTGCCAGCAGTTCCCCAACAGGGGGCAATCAGCCCCAGCATTTT

abundance: .
j_gene: TRBJ2-3
v_gene: TRBV20-1
d_gene: .
CDR3aa: CSPTSGDTQYF
CDR3nt: TGCAGTCCGACCTCGGGGGATACGCAGTATTTT